This is a list of T cell receptor beta chains from one sample in a study of beta chain features in type 1 diabetes. Only in-frame clones appear in the TCRdb table, and some are missing; sequencing was by immunoSEQ multiplex PCR. The sample holds hundreds of thousands of clones; around 15% are singletons and the top ten take approximately 0.039%. The source material was naive CD4+ T cells from blood. The receptors were sampled from a man younger than 30 with type 1 diabetes. Each CDR3 is given with its conserved first and last residue. The D gene is left open where the match is weak. Some rows have no size entry. The others give once, few or many, or a class for an expanded clone.

d_gene: TRBD2
j_gene: TRBJ2-1
abundance: -
v_gene: TRBV10-3
CDR3nt: TGTGCCATCAGTGACACTAGCGGGAGTAATGAGCAGTTCTTC
CDR3aa: CAISDTSGSNEQFF

d_gene: -
j_gene: TRBJ2-1
abundance: few
v_gene: TRBV7-6
CDR3nt: TGTGCCAGCAGCTTAGAACTAGCCGGAGGAAGCGATGAGCAGTTCTTC
CDR3aa: CASSLELAGGSDEQFF

d_gene: -
j_gene: TRBJ2-3
abundance: -
v_gene: TRBV30
CDR3nt: TGTGCCTGTTCTCCGGTCGGGACCACAGATACGCAGTATTTT
CDR3aa: CACSPVGTTDTQYF

d_gene: TRBD2
j_gene: TRBJ2-1
abundance: -
v_gene: TRBV7-9
CDR3nt: TGTGCCAGCAGCTTCATAGCGGGAGGGGACAATGAGCAGTTCTTC
CDR3aa: CASSFIAGGDNEQFF

d_gene: TRBD1
j_gene: TRBJ2-5
abundance: few
v_gene: TRBV5-1
CDR3nt: TGCGCCAGCAGCCCTGGGACAGGGAACGGAGAGACCCAGTACTTC
CDR3aa: CASSPGTGNGETQYF

d_gene: TRBD2
j_gene: TRBJ2-1
abundance: -
v_gene: TRBV9
CDR3nt: TGTGCCAGCAGCGTAGTAGGAAGACTAGCGGGGTCATCCTACAATGAGCAGTTCTTC
CDR3aa: CASSVVGRLAGSSYNEQFF

d_gene: -
j_gene: TRBJ2-7
abundance: few
v_gene: TRBV29-1
CDR3nt: TGCAGCGTTCTAACCACCTACGAGCAGTACTTC
CDR3aa: CSVLTTYEQYF

d_gene: -
j_gene: TRBJ2-7
abundance: few
v_gene: TRBV20-1
CDR3nt: TGCAGCGTTTGGTATACCTACGAGCAGTACTTC
CDR3aa: CSVWYTYEQYF

d_gene: -
j_gene: TRBJ2-3
abundance: -
v_gene: TRBV7-9
CDR3nt: TGTGCCAGCAGCTTGGCTAGGGGGGATACGCAGTATTTT
CDR3aa: CASSLARGDTQYF

d_gene: -
j_gene: TRBJ1-1
abundance: -
v_gene: TRBV19
CDR3nt: TGTGCCAGTAGTGTCCACCTCGGGAGCACTGAAGCTTTCTTT
CDR3aa: CASSVHLGSTEAFF

d_gene: -
j_gene: TRBJ2-2
abundance: -
v_gene: TRBV5-1
CDR3nt: TGCGCCAGCAGCCCTTCCGGACAGAACACCGGGGAGCTGTTTTTT
CDR3aa: CASSPSGQNTGELFF